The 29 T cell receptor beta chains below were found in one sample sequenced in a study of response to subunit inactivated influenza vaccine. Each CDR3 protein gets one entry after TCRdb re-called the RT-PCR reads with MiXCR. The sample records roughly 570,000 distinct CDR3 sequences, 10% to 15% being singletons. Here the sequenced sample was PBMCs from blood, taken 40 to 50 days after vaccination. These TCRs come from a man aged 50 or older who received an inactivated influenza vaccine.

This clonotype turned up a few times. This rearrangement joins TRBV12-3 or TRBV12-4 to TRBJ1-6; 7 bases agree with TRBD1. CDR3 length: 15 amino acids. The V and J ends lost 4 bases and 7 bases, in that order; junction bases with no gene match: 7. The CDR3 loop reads CASSSGDRRNSPLHF. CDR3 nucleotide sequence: TGTGCCAGCAGTTCCGGGGACAGACGAAATTCACCCCTCCACTTT.

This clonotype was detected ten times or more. The CDR3 sequence is CASTLEGFYSGNTIYF. Written as DNA, the CDR3 is TGTGCCAGCACCCTAGAGGGTTTTTACTCTGGAAACACCATATATTTT. The rearrangement joins TRBV7-9 to TRBJ1-3; the D is unclear. V lost 7 bases and J 0 bases, leaving 16 bases between the germline ends. The CDR3 covers 16 residues. The germline CDR1 and CDR2 sequences are SEHNR and FQNEAQ (reference sequence).

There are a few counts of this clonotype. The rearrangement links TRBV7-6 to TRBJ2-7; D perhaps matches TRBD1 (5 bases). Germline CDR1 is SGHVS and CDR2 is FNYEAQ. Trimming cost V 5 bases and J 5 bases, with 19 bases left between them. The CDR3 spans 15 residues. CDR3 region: CASSPWKGPIDEQYF. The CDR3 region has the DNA TGTGCCAGCAGCCCCTGGAAGGGGCCCATAGACGAGCAGTACTTC.

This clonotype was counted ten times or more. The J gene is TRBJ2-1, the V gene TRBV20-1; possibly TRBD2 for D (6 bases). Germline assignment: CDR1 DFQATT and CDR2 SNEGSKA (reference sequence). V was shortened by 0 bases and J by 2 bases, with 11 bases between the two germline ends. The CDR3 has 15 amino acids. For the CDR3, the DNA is TGCAGTGCTAGAGATCCAGCGGGCCCCTACAATGAGCAGTTCTTC. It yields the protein CSARDPAGPYNEQFF.

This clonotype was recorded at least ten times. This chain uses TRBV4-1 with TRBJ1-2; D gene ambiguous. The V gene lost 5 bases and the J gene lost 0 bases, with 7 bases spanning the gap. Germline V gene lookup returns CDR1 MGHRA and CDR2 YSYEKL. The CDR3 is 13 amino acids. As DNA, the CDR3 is TGCGCCAGCAGCGATGAGGCTAACTATGGCTACACCTTC. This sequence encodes CASSDEANYGYTF.

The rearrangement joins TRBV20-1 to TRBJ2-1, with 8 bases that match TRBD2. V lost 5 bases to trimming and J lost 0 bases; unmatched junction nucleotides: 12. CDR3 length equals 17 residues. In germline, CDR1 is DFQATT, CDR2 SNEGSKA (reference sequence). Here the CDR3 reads CSALGLAALSSYNEQFF. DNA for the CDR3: TGCAGTGCTCTCGGACTAGCCGCCTTAAGCTCCTACAATGAGCAGTTCTTC.

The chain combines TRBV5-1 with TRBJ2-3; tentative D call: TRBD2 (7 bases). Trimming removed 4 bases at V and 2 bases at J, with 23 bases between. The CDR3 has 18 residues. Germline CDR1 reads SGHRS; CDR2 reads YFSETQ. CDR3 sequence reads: CASSPIDRGGGYTDTQYF. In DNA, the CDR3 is TGCGCCAGCAGCCCCATCGATAGGGGGGGCGGATACACAGATACGCAGTATTTT.

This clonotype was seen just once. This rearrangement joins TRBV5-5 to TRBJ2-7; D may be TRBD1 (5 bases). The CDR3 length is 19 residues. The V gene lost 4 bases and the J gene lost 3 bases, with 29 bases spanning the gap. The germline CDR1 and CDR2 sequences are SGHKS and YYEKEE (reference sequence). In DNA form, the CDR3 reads TGTGCCAGCAGCCCATCCGACCGGTTGGGGCAGGCTCTTTTCTACGAGCAGTACTTC. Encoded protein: CASSPSDRLGQALFYEQYF.

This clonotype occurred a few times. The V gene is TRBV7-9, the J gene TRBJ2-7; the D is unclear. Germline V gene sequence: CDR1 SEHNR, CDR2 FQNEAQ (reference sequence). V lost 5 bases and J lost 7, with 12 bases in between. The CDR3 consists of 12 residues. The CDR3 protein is CASSLEDREQYF. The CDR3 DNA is TGTGCCAGCAGCCTAGAAGACCGAGAGCAGTACTTC.

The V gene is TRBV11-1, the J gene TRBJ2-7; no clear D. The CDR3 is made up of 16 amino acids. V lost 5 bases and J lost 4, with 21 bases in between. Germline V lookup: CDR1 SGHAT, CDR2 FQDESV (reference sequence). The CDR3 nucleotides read TGTGCCAGCAGCATTACCGGGCCGTCGCCGGCATACGAGCAGTACTTC. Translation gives CASSITGPSPAYEQYF.

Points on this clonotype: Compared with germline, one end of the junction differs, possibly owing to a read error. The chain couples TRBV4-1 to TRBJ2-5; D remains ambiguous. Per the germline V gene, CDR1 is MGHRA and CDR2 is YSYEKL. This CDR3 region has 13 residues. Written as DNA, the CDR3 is TGCGCCAGCAGAGGTAGTGACCAAGAGACCCATTACTTC. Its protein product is CASRGSDQETHYF.

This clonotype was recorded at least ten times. In DNA, the CDR3 is TGCGCCAGCAGAGAACCGGAGGGACAGGGCACAGATACGCAGTATTTT. Its translation is CASREPEGQGTDTQYF. The chain carries TRBV5-1 and TRBJ2-3, with TRBD1 identical over 8 bases. V lost 5 bases to trimming and J lost 1 base; unmatched junction nucleotides: 9. The CDR3 spans 16 residues. Germline V gene lookup returns CDR1 SGHRS and CDR2 YFSETQ.

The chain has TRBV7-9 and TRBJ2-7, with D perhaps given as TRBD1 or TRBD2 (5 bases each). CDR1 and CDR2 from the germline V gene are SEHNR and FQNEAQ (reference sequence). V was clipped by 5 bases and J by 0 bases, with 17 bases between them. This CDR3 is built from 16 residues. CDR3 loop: CASSNARESSSYEQYF. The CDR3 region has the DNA TGTGCCAGCAGCAACGCCAGGGAGTCCAGCTCCTACGAGCAGTACTTC. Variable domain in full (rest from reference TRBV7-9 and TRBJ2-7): DTGVSQNPRHKITKRGQNVTFRCDPISEHNRLYWYRQTLGQGPEFLTYFQNEAQLEKSRLLSDRFSAERPKGSFSTLEIQRTEQGDSAMYLCASSNARESSSYEQYFGPGTRLTVT.

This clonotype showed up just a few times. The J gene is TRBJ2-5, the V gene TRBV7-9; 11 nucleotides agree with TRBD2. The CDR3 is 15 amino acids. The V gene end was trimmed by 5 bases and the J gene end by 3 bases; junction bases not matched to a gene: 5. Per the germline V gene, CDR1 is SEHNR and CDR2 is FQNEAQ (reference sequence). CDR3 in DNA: TGTGCCAGCAGCCTACTAGCGGGAGTAAAAGAGACCCAGTACTTC. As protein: CASSLLAGVKETQYF. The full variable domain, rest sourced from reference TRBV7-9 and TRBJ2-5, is DTGVSQNPRHKITKRGQNVTFRCDPISEHNRLYWYRQTLGQGPEFLTYFQNEAQLEKSRLLSDRFSAERPKGSFSTLEIQRTEQGDSAMYLCASSLLAGVKETQYFGPGTRLLVL.

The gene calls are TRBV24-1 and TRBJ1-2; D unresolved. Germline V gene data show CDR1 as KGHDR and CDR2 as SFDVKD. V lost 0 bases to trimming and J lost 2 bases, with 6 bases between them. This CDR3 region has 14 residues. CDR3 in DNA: TGTGCCACCAGTGATTTGCTGACCAACTATGGCTACACCTTC. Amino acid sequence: CATSDLLTNYGYTF.

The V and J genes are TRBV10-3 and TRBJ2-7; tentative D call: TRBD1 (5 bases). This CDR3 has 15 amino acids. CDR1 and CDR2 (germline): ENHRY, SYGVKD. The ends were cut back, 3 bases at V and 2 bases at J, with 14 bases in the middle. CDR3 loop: CAISDPRVGAYEQYF. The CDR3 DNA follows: TGTGCCATCAGTGACCCTAGGGTAGGGGCCTACGAGCAGTACTTC.

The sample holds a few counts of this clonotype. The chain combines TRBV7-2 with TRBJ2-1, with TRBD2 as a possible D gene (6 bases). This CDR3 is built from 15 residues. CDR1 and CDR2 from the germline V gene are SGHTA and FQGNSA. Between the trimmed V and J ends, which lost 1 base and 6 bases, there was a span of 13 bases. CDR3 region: CASSLVGARGNEQFF. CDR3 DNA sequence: TGTGCCAGCAGCTTAGTAGGGGCGCGGGGCAATGAGCAGTTCTTC.

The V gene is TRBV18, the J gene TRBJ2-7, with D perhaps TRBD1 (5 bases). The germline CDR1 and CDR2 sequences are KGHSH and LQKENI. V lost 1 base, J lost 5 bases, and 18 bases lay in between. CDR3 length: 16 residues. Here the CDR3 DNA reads TGTGCCAGCTCACCACAGGGGCAGAGTATTATCCACGAGCAGTACTTC. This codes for CASSPQGQSIIHEQYF. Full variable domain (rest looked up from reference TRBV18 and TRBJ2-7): NAGVMQNPRHLVRRRGQEARLRCSPMKGHSHVYWYRQLPEEGLKFMVYLQKENIIDESGMPKERFSAEFPKEGPSILRIQQVVRGDSAAYFCASSPQGQSIIHEQYFGPGTRLTVT.

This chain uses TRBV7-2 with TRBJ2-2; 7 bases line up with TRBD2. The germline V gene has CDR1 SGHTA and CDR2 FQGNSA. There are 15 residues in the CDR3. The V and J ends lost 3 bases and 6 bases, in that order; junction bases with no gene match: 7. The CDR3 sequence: CASSFWGGRAGELFF. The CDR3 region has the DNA TGTGCCAGCAGCTTCTGGGGGGGGAGAGCCGGGGAGCTGTTTTTT.

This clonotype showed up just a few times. The CDR3 DNA reads as TGTGCCAGCAGCTTAGGTCTAGCGGGAGTACACAATGAGCAGTTCTTC. Translating gives CASSLGLAGVHNEQFF. The V and J genes are TRBV7-9 and TRBJ2-1; 10 bases fit TRBD2. The J segment lost 5 bases and the V segment lost 1 base, leaving 5 bases of the junction unmatched. The CDR3 sequence is 16 residues long. Germline V gene data show CDR1 as SEHNR and CDR2 as FQNEAQ (reference sequence).

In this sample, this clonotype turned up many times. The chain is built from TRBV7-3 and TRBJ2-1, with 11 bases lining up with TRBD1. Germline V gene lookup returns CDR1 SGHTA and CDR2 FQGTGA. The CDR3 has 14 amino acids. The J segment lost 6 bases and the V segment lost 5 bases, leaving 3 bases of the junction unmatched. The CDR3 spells CASSPGTGGNEQFF. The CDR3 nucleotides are TGTGCCAGCAGCCCCGGGACAGGGGGCAATGAGCAGTTCTTC.

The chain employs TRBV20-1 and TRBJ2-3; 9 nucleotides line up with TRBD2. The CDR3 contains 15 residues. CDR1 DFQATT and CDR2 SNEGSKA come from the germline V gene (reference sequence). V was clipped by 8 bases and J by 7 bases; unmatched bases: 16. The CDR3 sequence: CSPGGTGGGANTQYF. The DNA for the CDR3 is TGCAGTCCCGGGGGGACTGGCGGGGGGGCTAATACGCAGTATTTT.

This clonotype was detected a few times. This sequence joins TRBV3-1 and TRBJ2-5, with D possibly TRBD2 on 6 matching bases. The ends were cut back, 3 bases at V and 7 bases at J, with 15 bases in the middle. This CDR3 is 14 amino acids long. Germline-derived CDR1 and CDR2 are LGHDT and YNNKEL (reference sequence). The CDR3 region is CASSQGLHKGTQYF. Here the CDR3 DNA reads TGTGCCAGCAGCCAGGGACTTCATAAGGGGACCCAGTACTTC.

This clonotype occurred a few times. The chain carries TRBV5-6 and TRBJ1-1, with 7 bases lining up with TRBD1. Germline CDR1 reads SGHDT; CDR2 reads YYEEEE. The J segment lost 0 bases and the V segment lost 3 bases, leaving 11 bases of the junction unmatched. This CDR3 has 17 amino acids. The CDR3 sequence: CASSSPTGPNMNTEAFF. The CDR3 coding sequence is TGTGCCAGCAGCTCCCCGACAGGGCCCAATATGAACACTGAAGCTTTCTTT.

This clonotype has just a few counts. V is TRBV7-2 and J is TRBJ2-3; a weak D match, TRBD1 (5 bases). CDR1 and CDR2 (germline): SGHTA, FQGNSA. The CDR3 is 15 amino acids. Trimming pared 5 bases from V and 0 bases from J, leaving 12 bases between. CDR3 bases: TGTGCCAGCAGCAGGGGTCTTCCTAGCACAGATACGCAGTATTTT. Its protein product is CASSRGLPSTDTQYF.

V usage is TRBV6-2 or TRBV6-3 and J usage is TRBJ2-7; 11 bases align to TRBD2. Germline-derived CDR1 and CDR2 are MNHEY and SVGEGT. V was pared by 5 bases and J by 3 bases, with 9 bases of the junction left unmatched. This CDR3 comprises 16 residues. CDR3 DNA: TGTGCCAGCAGTCAGGGACTAGCGGAATACTTCTACGAGCAGTACTTC. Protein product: CASSQGLAEYFYEQYF.

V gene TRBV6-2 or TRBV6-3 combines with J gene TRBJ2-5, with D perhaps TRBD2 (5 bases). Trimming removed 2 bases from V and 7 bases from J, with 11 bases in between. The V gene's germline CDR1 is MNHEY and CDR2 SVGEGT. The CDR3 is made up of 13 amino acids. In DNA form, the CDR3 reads TGTGCCAGCAGTTACGGTAGTGGAGGGACCCAGTACTTC. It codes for CASSYGSGGTQYF.

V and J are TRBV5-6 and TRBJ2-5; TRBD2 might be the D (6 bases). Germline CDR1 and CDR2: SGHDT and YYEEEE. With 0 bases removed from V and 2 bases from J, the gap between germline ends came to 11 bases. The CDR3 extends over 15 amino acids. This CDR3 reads CASSLDGRGQETQYF. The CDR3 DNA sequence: TGTGCCAGCAGCTTGGACGGGAGAGGTCAAGAGACCCAGTACTTC.

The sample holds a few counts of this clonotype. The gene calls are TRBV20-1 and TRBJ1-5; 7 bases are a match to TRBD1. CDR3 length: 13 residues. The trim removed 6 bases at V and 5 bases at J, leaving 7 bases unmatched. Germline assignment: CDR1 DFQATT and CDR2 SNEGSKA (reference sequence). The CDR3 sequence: CSAQGQIDQPQHF. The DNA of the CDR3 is TGCAGTGCCCAGGGACAGATAGATCAGCCCCAGCATTTT.